The entry that follows covers one T cell receptor beta chain sequence. The data were obtained in a study of blood T cell repertoires in COVID-19. In the study overall: Material from acute and convalescent COVID-19 was sourced from the United States, Italy and Spain. PBMCs, B-cell-depleted T cells, or T cells were the source of the cDNA or gDNA that made up the material.

As handled by the study authors: Amplified reference gene primers provided the basis for estimating nucleated cell counts. This table comes from immunoSEQ multiplex PCR, and its TCRdb copy is limited to in-frame clones, with some not included. D and trimming come from the DNA, and the V and J calls and clone size come from that table. The sample has around 190,000 clones; approximately 81% are singletons. This CDR3 comprises 14 residues. Unmatched junction bases numbered 3, after V lost 0 bases and J lost 10 bases. The germline V gene has CDR1 MNHEY and CDR2 SVGAGI. The sequenced material came from peripheral blood. This receptor was identified in a woman older than 75 with acute or convalescent COVID-19. This chain links TRBV6-5 with TRBJ1-1; TRBD1 matches 12 bases. This CDR3 is CASSYSPGQGAAFF. The CDR3 DNA is TGTGCCAGCAGTTACTCCCCGGGACAGGGGGCAGCTTTCTTT.